This T cell receptor beta chain emerged from a study of blood T cell repertoires in COVID-19. Study summary: Researchers got acute and convalescent COVID-19 samples from the United States, Italy and Spain.

Those enrolled in Seattle joined during active infection and were followed longitudinally afterward. TCRdb keeps only in-frame clones here, not all; method: immunoSEQ multiplex PCR. The sample holds about 410,000 clones, roughly 90% seen once. Germline trimming cut 7 bases from V and 13 bases from J; bases unmatched to any gene: 6. The CDR3 runs 13 residues. Germline V gene sequence: CDR1 SGHRS, CDR2 YFSETQ. A single count supports this clone. This clonotype was sampled from a woman in her thirties or forties with COVID-19, enrolled during active disease. The rearrangement uses TRBV5-1 and TRBJ1-6; TRBD1 aligns across 12 bases. The material sequenced was peripheral blood. DNA of the CDR3: TGCGCCAGCGGGACAGGGGGCACTCACCCCCTCCACTTT. Translation: CASGTGGTHPLHF. Full variable domain (remainder filled in from reference TRBV5-1 and TRBJ1-6): KAGVTQTPRYLIKTRGQQVTLSCSPISGHRSVSWYQQTPGQGLQFLFEYFSETQRNKGNFPGRFSGRQFSNSRSEMNVSTLELGDSALYLCASGTGGTHPLHFGNGTRLTVT.